This TCR beta chain emerged from a study of blood T cells in healthy people across ages (dated by TCRdb to 2015 to 2017). About the full investigation: In model experiments, roughly one uniquely barcoded TCR beta cDNA molecule per two T cells was captured by template switching. To track age-related changes in TCR beta repertoire diversity, the study relied on deep sequencing normalized with unique cDNA molecular identifiers. Four age groups were formed from the donors: young (average approximately 15 years), middle-aged (just under 40), aged (about 68) and long-lived (around 80). To avoid experimental bias, donors of different ages were spread randomly across the sequencing lanes. The study analyzed two additional independent replicas of 1 million unique cDNA reads from the same blood draw for two donors, one aged 18 to 30 and one aged 80 or older. Results the study describes overall, beyond this receptor: Total diversity estimates from one million sequenced T cells were considered lower bounds and underestimates. As age increased, observed TCR beta diversity per million T cells dropped in a roughly linear way, and a significant reduction was already evident by age 40. Observed TCR beta diversity correlated strongly with the percentage of naive T cells measured by flow cytometry. Conclusive comparison of naive and antigen-experienced compartments was prevented by the profiling of bulk unsorted PBMCs. Because donor CMV infection status was unknown, age-related changes in expanded clonotypes were potentially confounded. Compared with the aged group, the long-lived group had more naive CD4+ T cells, fewer expanded clones and increased TCR diversity, a pattern suggesting age selection.

The donors were roughly 39 Caucasian individuals from Russia, aged roughly 6 to 100 years, who were systemically healthy. Roughly 9.5 milliliters of peripheral blood were drawn from each donor into EDTA-treated Vacutainer tubes. Ficoll-Paque density-gradient centrifugation was used to isolate PBMCs, with at least 6.5 million per sample. Total RNA, at least 6 micrograms per sample, was extracted from PBMCs with Trizol reagent. For every donor, flow cytometry on a PBMC aliquot measured the percentage of naive CD45RAhigh/CD27high T cells. CDR1 MNHEY and CDR2 SVGAGI are derived from the germline V gene. The CDR3 contains 15 residues, cysteine and phenylalanine counted. The CDR3 DNA has 45 bases and is translated from base 1. Trimming leaves V shorter by 5 bases and J shorter by 7 bases, with the junction holding 12 bases beyond the gene matches. Notes on this clonotype: Its antigen remains undetermined. Nothing much larger sits one base from this clone, and base qualities are not available.

Libraries were made using 5' RACE. TCRdb records Illumina HiSeq 2500 as the sequencer. A second PCR of 7 to 11 cycles was performed with a sample-barcoded 5' primer and a J-beta primer mix. A template-switch 5' adaptor carrying 12 random nucleotides introduced a unique molecular identifier onto each TCR beta cDNA molecule. At least 3 million CDR3-containing paired-end reads were obtained from each sample. The Mint cDNA synthesis kit, primed by a TRBC-specific oligonucleotide, was used to synthesize first-strand cDNA from all RNA. Following uracil-DNA glycosylase treatment, all cDNA underwent a first 18-cycle PCR with the universal primers M1SS and BC2_uni_R. The study's own analysis went as follows. Each sample was normalized by randomly selecting 1 million high-quality reads, each carrying a distinct molecular identifier. Reads with shared molecular identifiers were discarded instead of being binned into consensus sequences. MiTCR, with a Q25 quality threshold and the strictest error-elimination algorithm, was used for CDR3 identification, clonotype clustering and error correction. A nonparametric unseen species model with Euler transformation was used to estimate lower-bound total TCR beta diversity. Using fastp at Q25 and MiXCR, TCRdb reprocessed the public reads and kept productive beta chains. Each CDR3 protein appears once, grouped with its most common genes and DNA. The V and J calls follow TCRdb's processing rather than the paper's. Here the sample has about 970,000 distinct CDR3 sequences; around 54% occur a single time. 20% to 25% of the sample is taken by the ten largest.

The TCR was taken from a woman aged 60 to 75 in good health. This chain is built from TRBV6-5 and TRBJ2-7, and 9 bases in between align with TRBD2. The material sequenced was blood. The bases are TGTGCCAGCAGTCCCTATAGCGGGAGAAGTGAGGAGCAGTACTTC. Translated, this is CASSPYSGRSEEQYF.